A selection of T cell receptor beta chains follows, all from one sample in a study of T cells after yellow fever vaccination. Using its own MiXCR run on the 5' RACE reads, TCRdb lists one record per CDR3 protein. The sample contains 250,000 to 400,000 distinct CDR3 sequences, 3.5% to 4.5% of which appear only once. The sample consisted of PBMCs, taken 15 days after the yellow fever booster vaccination. The receptors derive from a young man who received the YFV17D yellow fever vaccine. Each CDR3 is given with its conserved first and last residue. D genes are given only for firm matches. Clone size is stated in some rows and not others, as once, few, many or a class when expanded.

j_call: TRBJ2-7; v_call: TRBV7-8; d_call: TRBD1; clone_size: -; cdr3_aa: CASSPQDRASYEQYF; cdr3_nt: TGTGCCAGCAGTCCTCAGGACAGGGCTTCCTACGAGCAGTACTTC
j_call: TRBJ2-2; v_call: TRBV6-2/TRBV6-3; d_call: -; clone_size: few; cdr3_aa: CASSAFWAANTGELFF; cdr3_nt: TGTGCCAGCAGTGCCTTTTGGGCAGCGAACACCGGGGAGCTGTTTTTT
j_call: TRBJ1-5; v_call: TRBV6-5; d_call: -; clone_size: few; cdr3_aa: CASSYSHRGNQPQHF; cdr3_nt: TGTGCCAGCAGTTACTCTCACAGGGGCAATCAGCCCCAGCATTTT
j_call: TRBJ1-1; v_call: TRBV5-6; d_call: -; clone_size: few; cdr3_aa: CASSYLPAGAYTEAFF; cdr3_nt: TGTGCCAGCAGCTATTTACCGGCGGGGGCTTACACTGAAGCTTTCTTT
j_call: TRBJ2-2; v_call: TRBV7-8; d_call: TRBD2; clone_size: -; cdr3_aa: CASSLELASTGELFF; cdr3_nt: TGTGCCAGCAGCTTAGAACTAGCGTCCACCGGGGAGCTGTTTTTT
j_call: TRBJ2-2; v_call: TRBV12-3/TRBV12-4; d_call: -; clone_size: few; cdr3_aa: CASSGHPGHPTGELFF; cdr3_nt: TGTGCCAGCAGTGGCCATCCGGGACACCCCACCGGGGAGCTGTTTTTT
j_call: TRBJ1-4; v_call: TRBV18; d_call: -; clone_size: -; cdr3_aa: CASSQMGGATNEKLFF; cdr3_nt: TGTGCCAGCTCCCAAATGGGGGGTGCAACTAATGAAAAACTGTTTTTT
j_call: TRBJ2-3; v_call: TRBV12-3/TRBV12-4; d_call: -; clone_size: -; cdr3_aa: CASSQEGYSTDTQYF; cdr3_nt: TGTGCCAGCAGCCAGGAGGGGTATAGCACAGATACGCAGTATTTT
j_call: TRBJ2-2; v_call: TRBV30; d_call: -; clone_size: -; cdr3_aa: CAWSVFRTRPNTGELFF; cdr3_nt: TGTGCCTGGAGTGTCTTCCGGACACGTCCGAACACCGGGGAGCTGTTTTTT
j_call: TRBJ2-5; v_call: TRBV5-6; d_call: TRBD1; clone_size: many; cdr3_aa: CASSGIYRGQETQYF; cdr3_nt: TGTGCCAGCAGCGGAATCTACAGGGGACAGGAGACCCAGTACTTC
j_call: TRBJ1-6; v_call: TRBV27; d_call: TRBD1; clone_size: many; cdr3_aa: CASRNNPGTGARPLHF; cdr3_nt: TGTGCCAGCAGAAATAATCCCGGGACAGGGGCTCGGCCCCTCCACTTT
j_call: TRBJ1-5; v_call: TRBV7-9; d_call: -; clone_size: -; cdr3_aa: CASSFAGGGNQPQHF; cdr3_nt: TGTGCCAGCAGCTTCGCGGGGGGCGGCAATCAGCCCCAGCATTTT
j_call: TRBJ1-4; v_call: TRBV7-2; d_call: -; clone_size: many; cdr3_aa: CASSLGGGRANEKLFF; cdr3_nt: TGTGCCAGCAGCTTAGGGGGTGGACGGGCGAATGAAAAACTGTTTTTT
j_call: TRBJ1-4; v_call: TRBV6-5; d_call: -; clone_size: many; cdr3_aa: CASSYYGGDEKLFF; cdr3_nt: TGTGCCAGCAGTTACTATGGGGGGGATGAAAAACTGTTTTTT
j_call: TRBJ2-6; v_call: TRBV7-9; d_call: -; clone_size: -; cdr3_aa: CASSGLSPSGANVLTF; cdr3_nt: TGTGCCAGCAGCGGCCTTTCACCCTCTGGGGCCAACGTCCTGACTTTC
j_call: TRBJ1-2; v_call: TRBV6-5; d_call: -; clone_size: many; cdr3_aa: CASSYSGRGPDYGYTF; cdr3_nt: TGTGCCAGCAGTTACTCAGGCAGGGGCCCTGACTATGGCTACACCTTC
j_call: TRBJ2-4; v_call: TRBV27; d_call: -; clone_size: -; cdr3_aa: CASRAGAGLLAKNIQYF; cdr3_nt: TGTGCCAGCAGGGCCGGGGCCGGCCTACTAGCCAAAAACATTCAGTACTTC
j_call: TRBJ1-1; v_call: TRBV29-1; d_call: -; clone_size: many; cdr3_aa: CSVEQVEAFF; cdr3_nt: TGCAGCGTTGAACAGGTGGAAGCTTTCTTT
j_call: TRBJ2-1; v_call: TRBV7-2; d_call: -; clone_size: -; cdr3_aa: CASSSAVQRNEQFF; cdr3_nt: TGTGCCAGCAGCTCAGCGGTTCAGAGGAATGAGCAGTTCTTC
j_call: TRBJ2-5; v_call: TRBV15; d_call: -; clone_size: many; cdr3_aa: CATSRGGNQETQYF; cdr3_nt: TGTGCCACCAGCAGAGGTGGGAACCAAGAGACCCAGTACTTC
j_call: TRBJ2-5; v_call: TRBV2; d_call: TRBD1; clone_size: many; cdr3_aa: CASRPGQGWETQYF; cdr3_nt: TGTGCCAGCAGGCCGGGACAGGGGTGGGAGACCCAGTACTTC
j_call: TRBJ1-6; v_call: TRBV4-2; d_call: -; clone_size: many; cdr3_aa: CASQPTSGNFNSPLHF; cdr3_nt: TGTGCCAGCCAACCTACCTCGGGCAACTTTAATTCACCCCTCCACTTT
j_call: TRBJ2-1; v_call: TRBV5-1; d_call: -; clone_size: many; cdr3_aa: CASSLEGSSYNEQFF; cdr3_nt: TGCGCCAGCAGCTTGGAAGGGAGCTCCTACAATGAGCAGTTCTTC
j_call: TRBJ2-3; v_call: TRBV7-2; d_call: -; clone_size: many; cdr3_aa: CASSLDRQPTDTQYF; cdr3_nt: TGTGCCAGCAGCTTAGACAGGCAGCCGACAGATACGCAGTATTTT
j_call: TRBJ2-2; v_call: TRBV5-1; d_call: TRBD2; clone_size: -; cdr3_aa: CASSLERGATGELFF; cdr3_nt: TGCGCCAGCAGCTTGGAGCGGGGTGCCACCGGGGAGCTGTTTTTT
j_call: TRBJ2-5; v_call: TRBV6-2/TRBV6-3; d_call: -; clone_size: few; cdr3_aa: CASTQTGDQETQYF; cdr3_nt: TGTGCCAGCACCCAGACGGGGGACCAAGAGACCCAGTACTTC
j_call: TRBJ1-1; v_call: TRBV20-1; d_call: -; clone_size: -; cdr3_aa: CSATGVRWAEAFF; cdr3_nt: TGCAGTGCCACGGGAGTTCGGTGGGCTGAAGCTTTCTTT
j_call: TRBJ2-1; v_call: TRBV29-1; d_call: TRBD2; clone_size: -; cdr3_aa: CSVEGPWGGSYNEQFF; cdr3_nt: TGCAGCGTTGAAGGGCCGTGGGGGGGATCCTACAATGAGCAGTTCTTC
j_call: TRBJ2-1; v_call: TRBV12-3/TRBV12-4; d_call: TRBD2; clone_size: few; cdr3_aa: CASSWTSLSDEQFF; cdr3_nt: TGTGCCAGCAGTTGGACTAGTTTGTCGGATGAGCAGTTCTTC
j_call: TRBJ1-1; v_call: TRBV5-1; d_call: TRBD1; clone_size: -; cdr3_aa: CASSLVAQGATEAFF; cdr3_nt: TGCGCCAGCAGCTTGGTAGCGCAGGGGGCGACTGAAGCTTTCTTT
j_call: TRBJ2-5; v_call: TRBV7-2; d_call: -; clone_size: few; cdr3_aa: CASSSHGGLQETQYF; cdr3_nt: TGTGCCAGCAGCTCCCACGGGGGACTCCAAGAGACCCAGTACTTC
j_call: TRBJ2-1; v_call: TRBV5-1; d_call: -; clone_size: -; cdr3_aa: CASNSLPPHNEQFF; cdr3_nt: TGCGCCAGCAACAGTTTGCCCCCACACAATGAGCAGTTCTTC
j_call: TRBJ1-4; v_call: TRBV5-6; d_call: -; clone_size: many; cdr3_aa: CASSLSNEKLFF; cdr3_nt: TGTGCCAGCAGCTTAAGTAATGAAAAACTGTTTTTT
j_call: TRBJ2-2; v_call: TRBV10-3; d_call: -; clone_size: many; cdr3_aa: CAISDLGMGVGTGELFF; cdr3_nt: TGTGCCATCAGTGATCTGGGGATGGGAGTAGGCACCGGGGAGCTGTTTTTT
j_call: TRBJ2-5; v_call: TRBV29-1; d_call: -; clone_size: many; cdr3_aa: CSVEDVDYQETQYF; cdr3_nt: TGCAGCGTTGAAGACGTGGATTACCAAGAGACCCAGTACTTC
j_call: TRBJ2-5; v_call: TRBV12-3/TRBV12-4; d_call: -; clone_size: many; cdr3_aa: CASSSLVVGPQETQYF; cdr3_nt: TGTGCCAGCAGTTCCCTCGTCGTCGGGCCCCAAGAGACCCAGTACTTC
j_call: TRBJ1-3; v_call: TRBV5-1; d_call: -; clone_size: -; cdr3_aa: CASSETGNTIYF; cdr3_nt: TGCGCCAGCAGCGAGACAGGAAACACCATATATTTT
j_call: TRBJ1-6; v_call: TRBV15; d_call: -; clone_size: many; cdr3_aa: CATSRDPSGTPLHF; cdr3_nt: TGTGCCACCAGCAGAGACCCCTCCGGTACCCCCCTCCACTTT
j_call: TRBJ2-3; v_call: TRBV4-3; d_call: TRBD1; clone_size: many; cdr3_aa: CASSQDRAGGSDTQYF; cdr3_nt: TGCGCCAGCAGCCAAGATAGGGCAGGGGGTTCAGATACGCAGTATTTT
j_call: TRBJ2-1; v_call: TRBV6-2/TRBV6-3; d_call: TRBD1; clone_size: few; cdr3_aa: CASSRRTGNEQFF; cdr3_nt: TGTGCCAGCAGTCGTAGGACAGGCAATGAGCAGTTCTTC
j_call: TRBJ2-1; v_call: TRBV7-3; d_call: -; clone_size: -; cdr3_aa: CASSSPRSGNEQFF; cdr3_nt: TGTGCCAGCAGCTCCCCCCGAAGCGGCAATGAGCAGTTCTTC
j_call: TRBJ2-3; v_call: TRBV29-1; d_call: TRBD1; clone_size: many; cdr3_aa: CSVNRQGLTDTQYF; cdr3_nt: TGCAGCGTTAACAGACAGGGGCTAACAGATACGCAGTATTTT
j_call: TRBJ1-4; v_call: TRBV6-5; d_call: TRBD1; clone_size: many; cdr3_aa: CASSRTGMNEKLFF; cdr3_nt: TGTGCCAGCAGTCGGACAGGGATGAATGAAAAACTGTTTTTT
j_call: TRBJ2-1; v_call: TRBV11-3; d_call: -; clone_size: few; cdr3_aa: CASSSTGYEQFF; cdr3_nt: TGTGCCAGCAGCTCCACAGGGTATGAGCAGTTCTTC
j_call: TRBJ2-1; v_call: TRBV5-1; d_call: TRBD2; clone_size: many; cdr3_aa: CASGIAGGTYNEQFF; cdr3_nt: TGCGCCAGCGGGATAGCGGGGGGAACCTACAATGAGCAGTTCTTC
j_call: TRBJ2-5; v_call: TRBV11-2; d_call: -; clone_size: few; cdr3_aa: CASHRNGVIQETQYF; cdr3_nt: TGTGCCAGTCACCGAAACGGGGTTATACAAGAGACCCAGTACTTC
j_call: TRBJ1-5; v_call: TRBV24-1; d_call: TRBD1; clone_size: -; cdr3_aa: CATSQGDQPQHF; cdr3_nt: TGTGCCACCAGCCAGGGGGATCAGCCCCAGCATTTT
j_call: TRBJ1-3; v_call: TRBV4-2; d_call: TRBD1; clone_size: many; cdr3_aa: CASSQLTGGDGNTIYF; cdr3_nt: TGTGCCAGCAGCCAGCTTACAGGGGGTGATGGAAACACCATATATTTT
j_call: TRBJ1-3; v_call: TRBV12-3/TRBV12-4; d_call: TRBD1; clone_size: -; cdr3_aa: CASRQGAGNTIYF; cdr3_nt: TGTGCCAGCAGACAGGGGGCTGGAAACACCATATATTTT
j_call: TRBJ2-7; v_call: TRBV12-3/TRBV12-4; d_call: TRBD1; clone_size: many; cdr3_aa: CASSTRDSYEQYF; cdr3_nt: TGTGCCAGCAGTACCAGGGACAGTTACGAGCAGTACTTC
j_call: TRBJ1-5; v_call: TRBV10-2; d_call: -; clone_size: -; cdr3_aa: CASSDPAGTHQPQHF; cdr3_nt: TGCGCCAGCAGTGATCCGGCAGGGACTCATCAGCCCCAGCATTTT
j_call: TRBJ2-7; v_call: TRBV20-1; d_call: TRBD2; clone_size: -; cdr3_aa: CSARGLAGASNPYEQYF; cdr3_nt: TGCAGTGCTAGAGGACTAGCGGGGGCCTCCAACCCTTACGAGCAGTACTTC
j_call: TRBJ1-5; v_call: TRBV12-3/TRBV12-4; d_call: TRBD1; clone_size: -; cdr3_aa: CASSTSTGQGNNQPQHF; cdr3_nt: TGTGCCAGCAGTACCTCGACGGGACAGGGTAACAATCAGCCCCAGCATTTT
j_call: TRBJ2-5; v_call: TRBV20-1; d_call: TRBD1; clone_size: many; cdr3_aa: CSASRDSQETQYF; cdr3_nt: TGCAGTGCTTCTCGGGACAGCCAAGAGACCCAGTACTTC
j_call: TRBJ2-1; v_call: TRBV4-3; d_call: TRBD1; clone_size: -; cdr3_aa: CASSREQGAYNEKFF; cdr3_nt: TGCGCCAGCAGCCGGGAACAGGGGGCTTACAATGAGAAGTTCTTC
j_call: TRBJ1-5; v_call: TRBV2; d_call: TRBD1; clone_size: few; cdr3_aa: CASSGTGGRDQPQHF; cdr3_nt: TGTGCCAGCAGCGGCACAGGGGGTCGGGATCAGCCCCAGCATTTT